The 21 T cell receptor beta chains below were found in one sample sequenced in a study of blood T cell repertoires in COVID-19. Assay: immunoSEQ multiplex PCR; the TCRdb copy retains only in-frame clones and omits some. The sample includes a few hundred thousand clones, roughly 90% of them seen just once. The specimen was peripheral blood. The receptors were gathered from a man between 65 and 85 years old with acute or convalescent COVID-19.

V usage is TRBV20-1 and J usage is TRBJ2-7; D is possibly TRBD1 (5 bases). Germline CDR1 and CDR2: DFQATT and SNEGSKA (reference sequence). Between the trimmed V and J ends, which lost 7 bases and 1 base, there was a span of 8 bases. This CDR3 comprises 11 residues. The chain's CDR3 is CSVRTSYEQYF. The CDR3 coding sequence is TGCAGTGTCCGGACATCCTACGAGCAGTACTTC.

This clone showed up many times. V usage is TRBV9 and J usage is TRBJ1-6, with D possibly matching TRBD1 (5 bases). Trimming removed 3 bases at V and 7 bases at J, with 11 bases between. The CDR3 has 14 amino acids. Germline V CDR1 and CDR2: SGDLS, YYNGEE. The CDR3 spells CASSAGKSNSPLHF. DNA of the CDR3: TGTGCCAGCAGCGCAGGGAAGTCGAATTCACCCCTCCACTTT.

The chain couples TRBV23-1 to TRBJ1-6; weak D call: TRBD1 (6 bases). TRBV23-1 is an ORF, and what it does is uncertain. The V gene lost 5 bases and the J gene lost 7 bases, with 12 bases spanning the gap. The CDR3 has 14 residues. DNA of the CDR3: TGCGCCAGCAGTAACGAACAGGGCAATTCACCCCTCCACTTT. Residues: CASSNEQGNSPLHF.

A single count supports this clone. This chain joins TRBV6-5 and TRBJ1-1; D gene ambiguous. The germline gives CDR1 MNHEY, CDR2 SVGAGI. This CDR3 contains 14 residues. Trimming took 2 bases from V and 7 from J, leaving 14 bases between them. The CDR3: CASSYGGSPSEAFF. The DNA of the CDR3 is TGTGCCAGCAGTTACGGAGGGTCTCCGAGTGAAGCTTTCTTT.

This chain connects TRBV9 to TRBJ2-3, with 9 bases fitting TRBD1. After removal of 6 bases from V and 4 bases from J, the junction contained 3 bases not matched to a gene. Germline V gene data show CDR1 as SGDLS and CDR2 as YYNGEE. This CDR3 region has 13 residues. The CDR3 sequence is CASNTGGADTQYF. CDR3 coding DNA: TGTGCCAGCAATACAGGGGGCGCAGATACGCAGTATTTT.

V gene TRBV3-1 (or the pseudogene TRBV3-2) combines with J gene TRBJ1-1; D call uncertain. Germline values: CDR1 LGHDT, CDR2 YNNKEL (reference sequence). The V and J ends lost 1 base and 0 bases respectively, with 9 bases between them. The CDR3 covers 15 residues. This CDR3 is CASSQVRRLNTEAFF. In DNA, the CDR3 is TGTGCCAGCAGCCAAGTCCGGCGGTTGAACACTGAAGCTTTCTTT.

The chain recombines TRBV9 with TRBJ1-3, with unresolved D. Germline CDR1 is SGDLS and CDR2 is YYNGEE. V shed 0 bases and J shed 0 bases, with 10 bases lying between them. This CDR3 has 16 amino acids. In DNA, the CDR3 is TGTGCCAGCAGCGTAGTAGGAGGCATCTCTGGAAACACCATATATTTT. This encodes CASSVVGGISGNTIYF.

The chain has TRBV10-3 and TRBJ2-6, with a weak D call TRBD2 (5 bases). Trimming stripped 8 bases from V and 3 bases from J, with 23 bases between. The CDR3 totals 18 residues. CDR1 is ENHRY and CDR2 is SYGVKD in the germline V gene. The chain's CDR3 is CAIYDPIRERDGANVLTF. The DNA of the CDR3 is TGTGCCATCTATGACCCCATCCGGGAACGGGATGGGGCCAACGTCCTGACTTTC.

The V and J genes are TRBV14 and TRBJ2-7, with D possibly TRBD1 on 5 matching bases. CDR3 length: 12 amino acids. Trimming took off 4 bases at V and 3 bases at J, with 7 bases between the two ends. The germline V gene encodes CDR1 SGHDN and CDR2 FVKESK. For the CDR3, the DNA is TGTGCCAGCAGCCCCCAGGGCTACGAGCAGTACTTC. This translates into CASSPQGYEQYF.

The rearrangement links TRBV7-2 to TRBJ2-5, with TRBD2 matching 8 bases. Trimming took 0 bases from V and 5 from J; bases not matched to a gene: 8. Germline CDR1 is SGHTA and CDR2 is FQGNSA. CDR3 length: 16 residues. CDR3 DNA: TGTGCCAGCAGCTTAGCGTTGACGGGAGGGTGGGAGACCCAGTACTTC. Protein sequence: CASSLALTGGWETQYF.

This chain links TRBV19 with TRBJ2-1; D uncertain. The germline V gene has CDR1 LNHDA and CDR2 SQIVND (reference sequence). The CDR3 sequence is 13 residues long. V lost 8 bases and J 2 bases, leaving 10 bases between the germline ends. The CDR3 is CASYNRAYNEQFF. CDR3 nucleotides: TGTGCCAGTTATAACAGAGCCTACAATGAGCAGTTCTTC.

V gene TRBV2 combines with J gene TRBJ2-5; the match to TRBD1 covers 7 bases. V trimming: 6 bases; J trimming: 2 bases; junction bases outside the gene matches: 9. Per germline, CDR1 SNHLY and CDR2 FYNNEI. This CDR3 has 15 amino acids. The CDR3 nucleotides are TGTGCCAGCAGCCCGTCGACAGGGCGGCAAGAGACCCAGTACTTC. This translates into CASSPSTGRQETQYF.

CDR3 in amino acids: CASSPIDRYQPQHF. The CDR3 DNA reads as TGTGCCAGCAGCCCGATAGACAGGTATCAGCCCCAGCATTTT. The rearrangement joins TRBV7-8 to TRBJ1-5; possibly TRBD1 for D (6 bases). V gave up 5 bases and J gave up 5 bases, with 13 bases separating them. Germline lookup yields CDR1 SGHVS and CDR2 FQNEAQ. The CDR3 is 14 residues long.

The J gene is TRBJ2-2, the V gene TRBV10-3; 8 bases fit TRBD2. V trimming: 6 bases; J trimming: 0 bases; junction bases outside the gene matches: 3. The CDR3 totals 15 residues. The V gene's germline CDR1 is ENHRY and CDR2 SYGVKD. The DNA of the CDR3 is TGTGCCATCAGGATTAGCGGGGCGAACACCGGGGAGCTGTTTTTT. Its translation: CAIRISGANTGELFF.

Turning to this clone: Other DNA sequences in this sample translate to the same CDR3. CDR3 loop: CASSLRGGNTEAFF. DNA for the CDR3: TGTGCCAGCAGTTTACGGGGGGGGAACACTGAAGCTTTCTTT. This rearrangement joins TRBV27 to TRBJ1-1; tentative D call: TRBD1 (5 bases). V gave up 2 bases and J gave up 1 base, with 8 bases separating them. The CDR3 has 14 amino acids. Germline V lookup: CDR1 MNHEY, CDR2 SMNVEV (reference sequence).

The V call is TRBV6-6, the J call TRBJ1-3, with D perhaps TRBD1 (5 bases). Trimming took off 6 bases at V and 1 base at J, with 13 bases between the two ends. Germline V gives CDR1 MNHNY, CDR2 SVGAGI (reference sequence). The CDR3 loop spans 15 amino acids. CDR3 protein: CASSLGGASGNTIYF. CDR3 DNA sequence: TGTGCCAGCAGCCTTGGAGGGGCGTCTGGAAACACCATATATTTT.

V gene TRBV6-4 combines with J gene TRBJ2-6; TRBD1 matches 12 bases. The V gene end was trimmed by 5 bases and the J gene end by 4 bases; junction bases not matched to a gene: 6. This CDR3 region has 17 residues. Germline assignment: CDR1 MRHNA and CDR2 SNTAGT. The CDR3 reads CASSPGTGGSGANVLTF. The CDR3 DNA reads as TGTGCCAGCAGTCCCGGGACAGGGGGCTCCGGGGCCAACGTCCTGACTTTC.

The J gene is TRBJ1-6, the V gene TRBV27, with D perhaps TRBD1 (6 bases). Trimming took off 4 bases at V and 2 bases at J, with 12 bases between the two ends. CDR1 is MNHEY and CDR2 is SMNVEV in the germline V gene (reference sequence). The CDR3 sequence is 16 residues long. CDR3 sequence reads: CASSYQGQTYNSPLHF. The CDR3, as DNA: TGTGCCAGCAGTTACCAGGGACAAACCTATAATTCACCCCTCCACTTT.

V gene TRBV28 combines with J gene TRBJ2-3; the match to TRBD2 covers 8 bases. After removal of 5 bases from V and 4 bases from J, the junction contained 11 bases not matched to a gene. Germline values: CDR1 MDHEN, CDR2 SYDVKM. This CDR3 region has 16 residues. The CDR3 region has the DNA TGTGCCAGCAGTCGAGTGGGGAAAGCGGGGGCAGATACGCAGTATTTT. Translated: CASSRVGKAGADTQYF.

V usage is TRBV12-3 or TRBV12-4 and J usage is TRBJ1-1, with TRBD1 matching 9 bases. Unmatched junction bases numbered 1, after V lost 1 base and J lost 7 bases. CDR3 length equals 13 residues. This CDR3 reads CASSLGQGGEAFF. The CDR3 DNA is TGTGCCAGCAGTTTAGGACAGGGGGGTGAAGCTTTCTTT.

J is TRBJ2-3 and V is TRBV12-3 or TRBV12-4; D is undetermined. Trimming removed 6 bases at V and 5 bases at J, with 6 bases between. The CDR3 has 11 amino acids. CDR3 in DNA: TGTGCCAGCAGACGGGTAGATACGCAGTATTTT. Encoded protein: CASRRVDTQYF.